The source of this TCR beta chain is a study of CD8 T cells in Susac syndrome. RNA in amounts of about 0.5 to 1 ug was reverse transcribed with random hexamers. Each CDR3 protein gets one entry after TCRdb re-called the immunoSEQ multiplex PCR reads with MiXCR. The table lists fewer than 350,000 distinct CDR3 sequences, 65% to 90% of them singletons. This CDR3 has 15 residues. Germline assignment: CDR1 SGHDN and CDR2 FVKESK. J was trimmed by 4 bases and V by 3 bases; bases with no gene match: 7. The V call is TRBV14, the J call TRBJ2-7; 9 positions match TRBD1. The specimen sequenced was CD8+ T cells from PBMCs. The sequence was collected from a human donor with multiple sclerosis. CDR3 in DNA: TGTGCCAGCAGCCATGTACAGGGGGCGCGGTACGAGCAGTACTTC. Its translation: CASSHVQGARYEQYF.